A single sample gave rise to the 32 T cell receptor beta chains below, sequenced in a study of cytomegalovirus exposure and HLA in healthy donors. Produced via immunoSEQ multiplex PCR; TCRdb's table is partial and in-frame only. The sample includes about 49,000 clones, approximately 93% of them seen just once. The sequenced sample was PBMCs. Receptor source: a woman aged 18-29 years in good health and CMV-seropositive.

The J gene is TRBJ2-1, the V gene TRBV29-1; 7 nucleotides align to TRBD2. The junction had 7 bases not matched to a gene; V was cut back by 5 bases and J by 3 bases. CDR1 and CDR2 (germline): SQVTM, ANQGSEA. This CDR3 contains 14 residues. The CDR3 DNA follows: TGCAGCGTTCGACTAGCAGGGATCTACAATGAGCAGTTCTTC. This translates into CSVRLAGIYNEQFF.

The rearrangement links TRBV7-3 to TRBJ1-5; TRBD1 matches at 8 bases. The CDR3 spans 15 residues. Germline V gene sequence: CDR1 SGHTA, CDR2 FQGTGA. After removal of 1 base from V and 6 bases from J, the junction contained 5 bases not matched to a gene. The CDR3 DNA is TGTGCCAGCAGCTTAATCCAGGGGGCGGGTCAGCCCCAGCATTTT. Protein sequence: CASSLIQGAGQPQHF.

The V call is TRBV30, the J call TRBJ1-1; D gene uncertain. Trimming took off 1 base at V and 10 bases at J, with 10 bases between the two ends. The germline V gene encodes CDR1 GTSNPN and CDR2 SVGIG (reference sequence). The CDR3 runs 11 residues. The CDR3 DNA follows: TGTGCCTGGAGTGAACCAGGTATAGCTTTCTTT. This encodes CAWSEPGIAFF. Complete variable domain (other parts from reference TRBV30 and TRBJ1-1): SQTIHQWPATLVQPVGSPLSLECTVEGTSNPNLYWYRQAAGRGLQLLFYSVGIGQISSEVPQNLSASRPQDRQFILSSKKLLLSDSGFYLCAWSEPGIAFFGQGTRLTVV.

This clone was counted only a few times. This rearrangement joins TRBV4-3 to TRBJ2-1; 9 bases align to TRBD1. CDR1 and CDR2 from the germline V gene are LGHNA and YSLEER. The CDR3 is 15 residues long. With V trimmed by 0 bases and J by 8 bases, 5 bases remained unmatched. CDR3 bases: TGCGCCAGCAGCCAAGATCGACAGGGGGTCGATGAGCAGTTCTTC. This gives the protein CASSQDRQGVDEQFF.

This clone is a singleton in its sample. The chain carries TRBV5-4 and TRBJ1-4; weak D call: TRBD1 (6 bases). CDR1 SGHNT and CDR2 YYREEE come from the germline V gene (reference sequence). The CDR3 extends over 16 amino acids. Trimming cost V 1 base and J 1 base, with 11 bases left between them. In DNA, the CDR3 is TGTGCCAGCAGCTTGAGGGGGGGCAAAACTAATGAAAAACTGTTTTTT. Residues: CASSLRGGKTNEKLFF.

The genes are TRBV5-1 and TRBJ1-2; tentative D call: TRBD1 (5 bases). The V gene's germline CDR1 is SGHRS and CDR2 YFSETQ. The ends were cut back, 7 bases at V and 3 bases at J, with 16 bases in the middle. CDR3 size: 14 residues. The CDR3 DNA reads TGCGCCAGCCGCCTCCCAGGGCTCGACTATGGCTACACCTTC. Translating gives CASRLPGLDYGYTF.

The rearrangement joins TRBV2 to TRBJ1-4; 9 nucleotides match TRBD1. With 2 bases clipped from V and 0 bases from J, the junction kept 10 bases outside the gene matches. CDR3 length: 19 amino acids. Per the germline V gene, CDR1 is SNHLY and CDR2 is FYNNEI. The CDR3 loop is CASSERKGQGLATNEKLFF. DNA of the CDR3: TGTGCCAGCAGTGAAAGGAAGGGACAGGGCCTCGCAACTAATGAAAAACTGTTTTTT.

The chain joins TRBV19 to TRBJ1-1; TRBD1 matches 10 bases. The CDR3 contains 15 residues. Germline V gene sequence: CDR1 LNHDA, CDR2 SQIVND (reference sequence). The V gene end was trimmed by 4 bases and the J gene end by 0 bases; junction bases not matched to a gene: 2. The CDR3 region has the DNA TGTGCCAGTAGTAAGGGGACAGGGGTGAACACTGAAGCTTTCTTT. Translation: CASSKGTGVNTEAFF.

This chain connects TRBV6-6 to TRBJ2-5; weak D call: TRBD2 (6 bases). The CDR3 covers 11 residues. Trimming left V 6 bases short and J 7 bases short, with 9 bases between. Germline CDR1 MNHNY, CDR2 SVGAGI (reference sequence). The CDR3 protein is CASSPGGTQYF. The CDR3 nucleotides read TGTGCCAGCAGCCCCGGGGGGACCCAGTACTTC.

The J gene is TRBJ2-7, the V gene TRBV11-2; 15 bases agree with TRBD2. CDR3 length: 17 residues. Germline CDR1 and CDR2: SGHAT and FQNNGV. V shed 5 bases, J shed 6 bases, and the junction held 11 bases outside the gene matches. The CDR3 DNA reads as TGTGCCAGCAGCCCCGGACTAGCGGGAGGGCCTCGGGGCGAGCAGTACTTC. Residues: CASSPGLAGGPRGEQYF.

The chain couples TRBV30 to TRBJ2-7, with D possibly being TRBD1 (5 bases). V lost 0 bases to trimming and J lost 0 bases, with 15 bases between them. Germline V CDR1 and CDR2: GTSNPN, SVGIG (reference sequence). The CDR3 sequence is 16 residues long. The CDR3 loop reads CAWSVGVLPSSYEQYF. CDR3 nucleotides: TGTGCCTGGAGTGTAGGGGTACTCCCAAGCTCCTACGAGCAGTACTTC. Supplemented by reference TRBV30 and TRBJ2-7, the full variable domain reads SQTIHQWPATLVQPVGSPLSLECTVEGTSNPNLYWYRQAAGRGLQLLFYSVGIGQISSEVPQNLSASRPQDRQFILSSKKLLLSDSGFYLCAWSVGVLPSSYEQYFGPGTRLTVT.

This chain uses TRBV28 with TRBJ2-7; 9 bases map to TRBD1. CDR3 length: 13 amino acids. V shed 6 bases, J shed 6 bases, and the junction held 6 bases outside the gene matches. From germline, CDR1 is MDHEN and CDR2 SYDVKM. Here the CDR3 DNA reads TGTGCCAGCAGCTGGGACAGGGTTGGCGAGCAGTACTTC. This translates into CASSWDRVGEQYF.

The chain recombines TRBV4-3 with TRBJ2-3; D is perhaps TRBD2 (5 bases). The CDR3 consists of 15 residues. Germline assignment: CDR1 LGHNA and CDR2 YSLEER. V lost 0 bases and J 2 bases, leaving 9 bases between the germline ends. The CDR3 DNA follows: TGCGCCAGCAGCCAAGATGCGAGGGCCACAGATACGCAGTATTTT. It yields the protein CASSQDARATDTQYF.

V gene TRBV5-1 combines with J gene TRBJ2-1; 9 nucleotides agree with TRBD2. The CDR3 length is 18 residues. From germline, CDR1 is SGHRS and CDR2 YFSETQ. V trimming: 1 base; J trimming: 1 base; junction bases outside the gene matches: 9. The DNA of the CDR3 is TGCGCCAGCAGCTTGACCGGGACTAGCAGTATTTCCTACAATGAGCAGTTCTTC. This sequence encodes CASSLTGTSSISYNEQFF.

V and J are TRBV7-6 and TRBJ2-7, with a possible D match to TRBD2 (6 bases). Germline-derived CDR1 and CDR2 are SGHVS and FNYEAQ. This CDR3 has 11 amino acids. Trimming pared 7 bases from V and 11 bases from J, leaving 15 bases between. CDR3 residues: CASTSGGAKYF. The CDR3 DNA is TGTGCCAGCACCTCGGGCGGGGCTAAGTACTTC.

The rearrangement links TRBV13 to TRBJ1-1; tentative D call: TRBD1 (6 bases). The CDR3 has 16 amino acids. Trimming stripped 2 bases from V and 0 bases from J, with 13 bases between. Per germline, CDR1 PRHDT and CDR2 FYEKMQ (reference sequence). This CDR3 is CASSLLAGAMNTEAFF. The CDR3 region has the DNA TGTGCCAGCAGCTTATTAGCAGGGGCCATGAACACTGAAGCTTTCTTT.

The V and J genes are TRBV30 and TRBJ2-2, with D possibly matching TRBD2 (6 bases). The germline V gene encodes CDR1 GTSNPN and CDR2 SVGIG (reference sequence). The V gene lost 0 bases and the J gene lost 7 bases, with 21 bases spanning the gap. The length of the CDR3 is 17 residues. The CDR3 loop is CAWSVGPSSGLVGELFF. CDR3 in DNA: TGTGCCTGGAGTGTAGGCCCCAGTAGCGGCCTGGTCGGGGAGCTGTTTTTT.

This rearrangement joins TRBV28 to TRBJ1-3, with D maybe TRBD1 (5 bases). CDR3 length: 17 residues. The ends were cut back, 3 bases at V and 4 bases at J, with 19 bases in the middle. Germline CDR1 and CDR2: MDHEN and SYDVKM. This CDR3 is CASSFQGAIPLGNTIYF. The CDR3 bases are TGTGCCAGCAGTTTTCAAGGGGCGATCCCTCTAGGAAACACCATATATTTT.

The V gene is TRBV5-1, the J gene TRBJ2-3, with 12 positions matching TRBD1. The CDR3 runs to 16 residues. The junction had 2 bases not matched to a gene; V was cut back by 0 bases and J by 3 bases. Germline V gene lookup returns CDR1 SGHRS and CDR2 YFSETQ. The CDR3 loop is CASSLGDRGLTDTQYF. The DNA of the CDR3 is TGCGCCAGCAGCTTGGGGGACAGGGGGCTAACAGATACGCAGTATTTT.

The chain has TRBV5-5 and TRBJ1-4; D is unresolved. CDR1 and CDR2 from the germline V gene are SGHKS and YYEKEE (reference sequence). Trimming removed 3 bases from V and 4 bases from J, with 13 bases in between. The CDR3 is made up of 15 amino acids. The CDR3 spells CASSYRINYNEKLFF. The CDR3 DNA reads as TGTGCCAGCAGCTACCGGATCAACTATAATGAAAAACTGTTTTTT.

V and J are TRBV19 and TRBJ1-2, with a tentative D call TRBD1 (6 bases). The CDR3 has 17 residues. Trimming took off 7 bases at V and 3 bases at J, with 24 bases between the two ends. Germline values: CDR1 LNHDA, CDR2 SQIVND (reference sequence). The CDR3 here is CASNPRGAQDKYYGYTF. CDR3 nucleotides: TGTGCCAGTAATCCCCGGGGGGCTCAAGACAAATACTATGGCTACACCTTC.

The chain has TRBV11-3 and TRBJ2-1; the match to TRBD1 covers 10 bases. V was pared by 7 bases and J by 5 bases, with 8 bases of the junction left unmatched. This CDR3 is built from 15 residues. The germline V gene encodes CDR1 SGHNT and CDR2 YENEEA. The CDR3 region has the DNA TGTGCCAGCACCGCCTTTGGACAGGGGGACAATGAGCAGTTCTTC. Protein: CASTAFGQGDNEQFF.

This rearrangement joins TRBV5-1 to TRBJ2-3, with 8 positions matching TRBD2. V gave up 2 bases and J gave up 4 bases; unmatched junction bases: 9. There are 16 residues in the CDR3. Looked up from germline, CDR1 is SGHRS and CDR2 is YFSETQ. The CDR3 DNA reads as TGCGCCAGCAGCTTAAGTGCAGCGGGAGCAGCAGATACGCAGTATTTT. This translates into CASSLSAAGAADTQYF.

The chain carries TRBV6-1 and TRBJ2-7, with 9 nucleotides matching TRBD1. V lost 7 bases to trimming and J lost 1 base; unmatched junction nucleotides: 5. Germline CDR1 is MNHNS and CDR2 is SASEGT. This CDR3 spans 14 amino acids. Here the CDR3 DNA reads TGTGCCAGCAACCGAGACAGGGGGTCCTACGAGCAGTACTTC. Protein sequence: CASNRDRGSYEQYF.

This chain links TRBV27 with TRBJ2-7, with D unclear. This CDR3 is 14 amino acids long. The germline gives CDR1 MNHEY, CDR2 SMNVEV (reference sequence). The V end lost 7 bases, the J end lost 2 bases, and 15 bases lay between the germline ends. CDR3 amino acids: CASKLLGRTYEQYF. DNA for the CDR3: TGTGCCAGCAAACTTTTGGGCCGAACCTACGAGCAGTACTTC.

V is TRBV30 and J is TRBJ2-1; 9 bases agree with TRBD2. CDR1 and CDR2 (germline): GTSNPN, SVGIG (reference sequence). The CDR3 is made up of 15 amino acids. V shed 3 bases and J 6 bases; nucleotides not matched to a gene: 9. CDR3 protein: CAWSSGLAPSNEQFF. CDR3 coding DNA: TGTGCCTGGAGCTCGGGACTAGCCCCCTCCAATGAGCAGTTCTTC.

The chain recombines TRBV28 with TRBJ2-7; D is perhaps TRBD2 (5 bases). Germline CDR1 MDHEN, CDR2 SYDVKM. The CDR3 totals 14 residues. The germline V and J ends were trimmed by 4 bases and 0 bases, with 10 bases remaining between them. The CDR3 DNA follows: TGTGCCAGCAGTTACGGACTGAGCTCCTACGAGCAGTACTTC. Translation: CASSYGLSSYEQYF.

The chain has TRBV29-1 and TRBJ1-2, with D unclear. Trimming pared 3 bases from V and 5 bases from J, leaving 7 bases between. The CDR3 loop spans 11 amino acids. Germline-derived CDR1 and CDR2 are SQVTM and ANQGSEA. Here the CDR3 reads CSVEGRYGYTF. DNA for the CDR3: TGCAGCGTTGAGGGCAGATATGGCTACACCTTC.

V is TRBV18 and J is TRBJ2-1; 9 positions match TRBD2. Germline loops: CDR1 KGHSH, CDR2 LQKENI. Losses at the gene ends were 4 bases for V and 0 bases for J; bases not matched to a gene: 7. The CDR3 runs to 17 residues. Here the CDR3 DNA reads TGTGCCAGCTCACTGCAAACTAGCGGGTTCTCCTACAATGAGCAGTTCTTC. Protein sequence: CASSLQTSGFSYNEQFF.

V gene TRBV27 combines with J gene TRBJ2-5, with TRBD2 identical over 10 bases. Looked up from germline, CDR1 is MNHEY and CDR2 is SMNVEV (reference sequence). The CDR3 extends over 15 amino acids. The V gene end was trimmed by 5 bases and the J gene end by 5 bases; junction bases not matched to a gene: 8. This chain's CDR3 is CASSDLAGVLETQYF. CDR3 coding DNA: TGTGCCAGCAGTGATCTAGCGGGAGTTTTGGAGACCCAGTACTTC.

The rearrangement joins TRBV27 to TRBJ2-5; TRBD1 matches 7 bases. From germline, CDR1 is MNHEY and CDR2 SMNVEV (reference sequence). This CDR3 region has 15 residues. V lost 2 bases to trimming and J lost 5 bases; unmatched junction nucleotides: 8. CDR3 in amino acids: CASSLGLNRGETQYF. CDR3 DNA sequence: TGTGCCAGCAGTTTAGGACTTAACAGGGGTGAGACCCAGTACTTC.

The gene calls are TRBV30 and TRBJ2-3, with 11 bases identical to TRBD2. V shed 1 base, J shed 1 base, and the junction held 4 bases outside the gene matches. This CDR3 has 16 amino acids. Germline CDR1 is GTSNPN and CDR2 is SVGIG (reference sequence). The CDR3: CAWSGGTSGRTDTQYF. In DNA, the CDR3 is TGTGCCTGGAGTGGTGGGACTAGCGGACGCACAGATACGCAGTATTTT.